Below, 3 T cell receptor beta chains from the same sample are listed, as sequenced in a study of CD8 T cells in ankylosing spondylitis. Each CDR3 protein gets one entry after TCRdb re-called the 5' RACE reads with MiXCR. Of about 340,000 distinct CDR3 sequences in the sample, around 20% were seen once. Sequenced: blood, either unsorted or a sorted T cell fraction (not recorded which). Receptors were obtained from a male donor with ankylosing spondylitis or in good health (not recorded which).

This chain links TRBV5-1 with TRBJ1-1; tentative D call: TRBD1 (5 bases). The CDR3 sequence is 15 residues long. Trimming removed 2 bases at V and 0 bases at J, with 11 bases between. Per germline, CDR1 SGHRS and CDR2 YFSETQ. CDR3 DNA: TGCGCCAGCAGCTTAACGTCAGGGATGAACACTGAAGCTTTCTTT. It yields the protein CASSLTSGMNTEAFF.

This clonotype has only a few counts. V and J are TRBV7-9 and TRBJ1-1, with unresolved D. V lost 5 bases, J lost 7 bases, and 17 bases lay in between. This CDR3 spans 14 amino acids. CDR1 SEHNR and CDR2 FQNEAQ come from the germline V gene (reference sequence). Here the CDR3 reads CASSRLLPNNEAFF. Written as DNA, the CDR3 is TGTGCCAGCAGCAGACTCCTCCCCAATAATGAAGCTTTCTTT.

This clonotype was recorded a few times. The V gene is TRBV18, the J gene TRBJ2-7; 8 bases fit TRBD1. J lost 0 bases, V lost 5 bases, and 12 bases had no gene match. CDR1 is KGHSH and CDR2 is LQKENI in the germline V gene. The CDR3 extends over 17 amino acids. The CDR3 DNA follows: TGTGCCAGCTCAACCCAAGGACAGGGCGTAAACTCCTACGAGCAGTACTTC. Translated, it gives CASSTQGQGVNSYEQYF.